Below are 10 T cell receptor beta chains sequenced from a single sample in a study of blood T cell repertoires in COVID-19. The protocol was immunoSEQ multiplex PCR, while the TCRdb copy is restricted to in-frame clones and leaves out a portion. The table has approximately 70,000 clones, about 80% seen once. Input material: peripheral blood. All receptors derive from a woman over 75 with acute or convalescent COVID-19.

The sample holds one count of this clone. This chain uses TRBV2 with TRBJ2-3, with TRBD2 matching over 10 bases. The CDR3 extends over 15 amino acids. Trimming took 8 bases from V and 4 from J; bases not matched to a gene: 9. Germline CDR1 SNHLY, CDR2 FYNNEI. The CDR3 DNA follows: TGTGCCAGCGCCTATGGACTAGCGGATCCAGATACGCAGTATTTT. Its protein product is CASAYGLADPDTQYF.

This chain links TRBV6-5 with TRBJ1-5, with TRBD1 as a possible D gene (5 bases). The V and J ends lost 5 bases and 4 bases respectively, with 12 bases between them. This CDR3 has 14 residues. Looked up from germline, CDR1 is MNHEY and CDR2 is SVGAGI. CDR3 bases: TGTGCCAGCAGTATTGGACATGGTAATCAGCCCCAGCATTTT. Translation gives CASSIGHGNQPQHF.

V and J are TRBV29-1 and TRBJ2-7; maybe TRBD1 (7 bases). Germline loops: CDR1 SQVTM, CDR2 ANQGSEA. Between the trimmed V and J ends, which lost 2 bases and 0 bases, there was a span of 11 bases. CDR3 length: 14 residues. CDR3 loop: CSVERQGGSYEQYF. The DNA for the CDR3 is TGCAGCGTTGAAAGACAGGGAGGCTCCTACGAGCAGTACTTC.

V usage is TRBV19 and J usage is TRBJ1-4; 9 positions match TRBD1. After removal of 6 bases from V and 8 bases from J, the junction contained 10 bases not matched to a gene. The germline CDR1 and CDR2 sequences are LNHDA and SQIVND (reference sequence). This CDR3 has 15 residues. DNA for the CDR3: TGTGCCAGTAGGGCCTCGGGACAGGGCGACGAAAAACTGTTTTTT. It yields the protein CASRASGQGDEKLFF. Looking up the rest from reference TRBV19 and TRBJ1-4 gives the full variable domain: DGGITQSPKYLFRKEGQNVTLSCEQNLNHDAMYWYRQDPGQGLRLIYYSQIVNDFQKGDIAEGYSVSREKKESFPLTVTSAQKNPTAFYLCASRASGQGDEKLFFGSGTQLSVL.

For this clone: At one boundary the junction diverges from the germline segment, which might be a read error. The V gene is TRBV5-1, the J gene TRBJ1-2; unclear D gene. There are 15 residues in the CDR3. CDR1 is SGHRS, CDR2 YFSETQ, per germline. CDR3 coding DNA: TGCGCCAGCACCTTGAGTCCAGGCGTTCAACCCGGCTACACCTTC. It encodes CASTLSPGVQPGYTF.

This clone was picked up a small number of times. The chain joins TRBV4-3 to TRBJ2-1, with D possibly being TRBD2 (5 bases). Between the trimmed V and J ends, which lost 0 bases and 6 bases, there was a span of 12 bases. Germline-derived CDR1 and CDR2 are LGHNA and YSLEER. This CDR3 spans 15 amino acids. CDR3 amino acids: CASSQDGVIPNEQFF. The CDR3 coding sequence is TGCGCCAGCAGCCAAGACGGGGTGATCCCCAATGAGCAGTTCTTC.

The chain is built from TRBV11-2 and TRBJ2-3, with TRBD1 matching 10 bases. With 1 base clipped from V and 2 bases from J, the junction kept 0 bases outside the gene matches. The V gene's germline CDR1 is SGHAT and CDR2 FQNNGV. The CDR3 extends over 15 amino acids. CDR3 amino acids: CASSLGQGATDTQYF. CDR3 coding DNA: TGTGCCAGCAGCTTAGGACAGGGGGCCACAGATACGCAGTATTTT.

This chain links TRBV11-1 with TRBJ2-1, with TRBD2 matching 10 bases. Trimming removed 7 bases from V and 10 bases from J; junction bases left unmatched: 10. Germline V lookup: CDR1 SGHAT, CDR2 FQDESV (reference sequence). This CDR3 region has 14 residues. The CDR3 DNA sequence: TGTGCCAGCAAGCCGGGACTAGCGTCCCAGGAGCAGTTCTTC. Amino acids: CASKPGLASQEQFF.

The V gene is TRBV14, the J gene TRBJ1-1; 9 bases fit TRBD1. Germline CDR1 reads SGHDN; CDR2 reads FVKESK. This CDR3 has 15 amino acids. V was clipped by 3 bases and J by 4 bases; unmatched bases: 6. This CDR3 is CASSHFRDRATEAFF. DNA for the CDR3: TGTGCCAGCAGCCATTTCCGGGACAGGGCCACTGAAGCTTTCTTT.

V usage is TRBV7-9 and J usage is TRBJ2-7; TRBD1 is a possible D gene (6 bases). CDR3 length equals 15 residues. CDR1 and CDR2 from the germline V gene are SEHNR and FQNEAQ (reference sequence). The V gene lost 3 bases and the J gene lost 9 bases, with 21 bases spanning the gap. In nucleotides, the CDR3 is TGTGCCAGCAGCTTTGAGGGGGACGGATCCCTCGTGCAGTACTTC. Translating gives CASSFEGDGSLVQYF.